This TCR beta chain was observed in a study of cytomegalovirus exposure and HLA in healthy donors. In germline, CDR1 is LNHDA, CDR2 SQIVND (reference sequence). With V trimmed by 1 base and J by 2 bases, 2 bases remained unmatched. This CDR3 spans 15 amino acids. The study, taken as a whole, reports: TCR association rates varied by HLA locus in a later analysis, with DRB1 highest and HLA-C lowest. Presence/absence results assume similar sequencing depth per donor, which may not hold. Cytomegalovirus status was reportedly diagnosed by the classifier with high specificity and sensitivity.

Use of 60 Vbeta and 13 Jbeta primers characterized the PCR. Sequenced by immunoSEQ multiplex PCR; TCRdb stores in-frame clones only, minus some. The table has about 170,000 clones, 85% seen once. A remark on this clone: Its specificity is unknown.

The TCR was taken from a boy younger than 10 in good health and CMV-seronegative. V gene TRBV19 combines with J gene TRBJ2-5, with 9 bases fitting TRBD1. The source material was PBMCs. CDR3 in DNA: TGTGCCAGTAGTATAGGCGGGACAGGGCAAGAGACCCAGTACTTC. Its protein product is CASSIGGTGQETQYF.